Listed below are T cell receptor beta chains from one sample, sequenced in a study of cytomegalovirus exposure and HLA in healthy donors. Clones were read by immunoSEQ multiplex PCR, and TCRdb kept only the in-frame ones, dropping some. The profile shows fewer than 60,000 clones, almost 85% of them singletons. Input material: PBMCs. The source of these receptors is a man between 45 and 60 years old in good health and CMV-seronegative. Each CDR3 is given with its conserved first and last residue. Each record gives: V gene, D gene, clone size, J gene, CDR3 protein, CDR3 DNA. The D gene is left open where the match is weak. Only part of the rows carry a size: once, few, many, or a class if the clone is expanded.

V: TRBV2
D: -
size: -
J: TRBJ2-1
CDR3: CASSQQGVGYNEQFF
DNA: TGTGCCAGCAGTCAACAAGGGGTAGGCTACAATGAGCAGTTCTTC

V: TRBV30
D: TRBD1
size: -
J: TRBJ1-5
CDR3: CAWTDRVNQPQHF
DNA: TGTGCCTGGACTGACAGGGTCAATCAGCCCCAGCATTTT

V: TRBV9
D: -
size: -
J: TRBJ2-1
CDR3: CASSVASVTYNEQFF
DNA: TGTGCCAGCAGCGTAGCTAGCGTAACCTACAATGAGCAGTTCTTC

V: TRBV5-1
D: TRBD2
size: -
J: TRBJ2-7
CDR3: CASSQGLAPTYEQYF
DNA: TGCGCCAGCAGCCAAGGACTAGCGCCAACCTACGAGCAGTACTTC

V: TRBV10-3
D: -
size: -
J: TRBJ1-5
CDR3: CAISEREEPQHF
DNA: TGTGCCATCAGTGAGAGGGAGGAGCCCCAGCATTTT

V: TRBV4-1
D: -
size: -
J: TRBJ2-7
CDR3: CASSRALDLTYEQYF
DNA: TGCGCCAGCAGCCGTGCACTAGATTTGACCTACGAGCAGTACTTC

V: TRBV10-3
D: TRBD1
size: once
J: TRBJ1-6
CDR3: CAISEAPGQGRSPLHF
DNA: TGTGCCATCAGTGAGGCCCCGGGACAGGGGCGTTCACCCCTCCACTTT

V: TRBV6-5
D: TRBD2
size: -
J: TRBJ2-3
CDR3: CASSYRLARDTQYF
DNA: TGTGCCAGCAGTTATCGACTAGCCAGAGATACGCAGTATTTT

V: TRBV4-3
D: TRBD1
size: -
J: TRBJ2-2
CDR3: CASSHRGSGELFF
DNA: TGCGCCAGCAGCCACAGGGGGTCCGGGGAGCTGTTTTTT

V: TRBV7-8
D: -
size: -
J: TRBJ2-3
CDR3: CASSYRAPDTQYF
DNA: TGTGCCAGCAGCTACCGAGCCCCAGATACGCAGTATTTT

V: TRBV2
D: -
size: -
J: TRBJ1-3
CDR3: CASSAGIGNTIYF
DNA: TGTGCCAGCAGTGCGGGGATTGGAAACACCATATATTTT

V: TRBV7-8
D: -
size: -
J: TRBJ1-6
CDR3: CASRLGGPMTPNNSPLHF
DNA: TGTGCCAGCAGACTGGGGGGGCCTATGACGCCCAATAATTCACCCCTCCACTTT

V: TRBV6-4
D: TRBD1
size: -
J: TRBJ1-4
CDR3: CASSDPVIPNGTGGPGEKLFF
DNA: TGTGCCAGCAGTGACCCCGTTATTCCTAATGGGACAGGAGGTCCGGGGGAAAAACTGTTTTTT

V: TRBV7-3
D: TRBD2
size: -
J: TRBJ2-1
CDR3: CASSLTFRSGVNYNEQFF
DNA: TGTGCCAGCAGCTTAACGTTTAGAAGCGGGGTAAACTACAATGAGCAGTTCTTC

V: TRBV7-2
D: -
size: -
J: TRBJ1-2
CDR3: CASTAGWGDGYTF
DNA: TGTGCCAGCACCGCCGGCTGGGGGGATGGCTACACCTTC

V: TRBV13
D: -
size: -
J: TRBJ2-3
CDR3: CASSRTLSTDTQYF
DNA: TGTGCCAGCAGCCGAACTCTCAGCACAGATACGCAGTATTTT

V: TRBV5-1
D: -
size: -
J: TRBJ2-7
CDR3: CASSSGASTYEQYF
DNA: TGCGCCAGCAGCAGTGGGGCGAGTACCTACGAGCAGTACTTC

V: TRBV11-3
D: -
size: -
J: TRBJ1-1
CDR3: CASSLDPRNTEAFF
DNA: TGTGCCAGCAGCTTAGATCCCAGGAACACTGAAGCTTTCTTT

V: TRBV13
D: -
size: once
J: TRBJ1-2
CDR3: CASSTAGGVGRDGYTF
DNA: TGTGCCAGCAGCACCGCGGGAGGGGTCGGTAGAGATGGCTACACCTTC

V: TRBV6-6
D: -
size: few
J: TRBJ1-1
CDR3: CASRRQEAFF
DNA: TGTGCCAGCAGACGACAGGAAGCTTTCTTT

V: TRBV30
D: -
size: -
J: TRBJ1-6
CDR3: CACSGYSPLHF
DNA: TGTGCCTGTTCGGGATATTCACCCCTCCACTTT

V: TRBV7-9
D: -
size: few
J: TRBJ1-2
CDR3: CASSSGSVQGKNTF
DNA: TGTGCCAGCAGCTCCGGGTCTGTTCAGGGTAAAAACACCTTC

V: TRBV4-1
D: TRBD1
size: -
J: TRBJ1-5
CDR3: CASSPVAGGTNQPQHF
DNA: TGCGCCAGCAGCCCCGTGGCAGGGGGTACCAATCAGCCCCAGCATTTT

V: TRBV6-5
D: -
size: once
J: TRBJ1-5
CDR3: CASSSRGAQGNQPQHF
DNA: TGTGCCAGCAGTTCACGGGGGGCGCAGGGCAATCAGCCCCAGCATTTT

V: TRBV15
D: TRBD2
size: -
J: TRBJ2-7
CDR3: CATSREGLAKNYEQYF
DNA: TGTGCCACCAGCAGAGAGGGACTAGCGAAAAATTACGAGCAGTACTTC

V: TRBV9
D: TRBD1
size: -
J: TRBJ2-1
CDR3: CASSIRQGAPEQFF
DNA: TGTGCCAGCAGCATCCGTCAGGGGGCGCCTGAGCAGTTCTTC

V: TRBV11-1
D: -
size: -
J: TRBJ1-6
CDR3: CASTAGRGNSPLHF
DNA: TGTGCCAGCACCGCGGGACGGGGAAATTCACCCCTCCACTTT

V: TRBV19
D: -
size: -
J: TRBJ2-7
CDR3: CASSIERGYEQYF
DNA: TGTGCCAGTAGTATAGAAAGGGGCTACGAGCAGTACTTC

V: TRBV21-1
D: -
size: -
J: TRBJ1-5
CDR3: CASSKEEVGDGNQPQHF
DNA: -

V: TRBV5-6
D: TRBD1
size: -
J: TRBJ2-3
CDR3: CASSLQGARTDTQYF
DNA: TGTGCCAGCAGCTTACAGGGGGCGCGCACAGATACGCAGTATTTT

V: TRBV25-1
D: TRBD1
size: -
J: TRBJ1-2
CDR3: CASSFRGSYGYTF
DNA: TGTGCCAGCAGTTTCAGGGGGTCCTATGGCTACACCTTC

V: TRBV29-1
D: -
size: -
J: TRBJ2-2
CDR3: CSVVRGGTLTNTGELFF
DNA: TGCAGCGTCGTTAGGGGCGGGACCCTTACGAACACCGGGGAGCTGTTTTTT

V: TRBV5-4
D: -
size: -
J: TRBJ1-2
CDR3: CASSLTGTSGYTF
DNA: TGTGCCAGCAGCCTCACCGGGACAAGCGGCTACACCTTC

V: TRBV5-6
D: -
size: -
J: TRBJ1-5
CDR3: CASSLYGQSNQPQHF
DNA: TGTGCCAGCAGCCTATACGGACAGAGCAATCAGCCCCAGCATTTT

V: TRBV27
D: -
size: few
J: TRBJ1-2
CDR3: CASSDDSRFYGYTF
DNA: TGTGCCAGCAGTGACGACAGTCGTTTCTATGGCTACACCTTC

V: TRBV5-1
D: -
size: -
J: TRBJ1-1
CDR3: CASSLGYARISNTEAFF
DNA: TGCGCCAGCAGCTTGGGGTACGCGAGAATATCGAACACTGAAGCTTTCTTT

V: TRBV4-1
D: TRBD2
size: -
J: TRBJ2-2
CDR3: CASSEDPAGANTGELFF
DNA: TGCGCCAGCAGCGAAGATCCAGCGGGGGCGAACACCGGGGAGCTGTTTTTT

V: TRBV29-1
D: TRBD1
size: -
J: TRBJ2-5
CDR3: CSVRGGRETQYF
DNA: TGCAGCGTTCGAGGGGGCAGGGAGACCCAGTACTTC

V: TRBV30
D: TRBD1
size: -
J: TRBJ1-2
CDR3: CAWSRTGRKDTF
DNA: TGTGCCTGGAGTCGGACAGGGAGAAAGGACACCTTC

V: TRBV5-1
D: TRBD1
size: -
J: TRBJ2-3
CDR3: CASSLGDRGHSDTQYF
DNA: TGCGCCAGCAGCTTGGGGGACAGGGGGCACTCAGATACGCAGTATTTT

V: TRBV5-1
D: TRBD2
size: -
J: TRBJ2-5
CDR3: CASSPGGSQETQYF
DNA: TGCGCCAGCAGCCCGGGGGGTTCCCAAGAGACCCAGTACTTC

V: TRBV2
D: -
size: -
J: TRBJ1-2
CDR3: CASSGAGTVGRTF
DNA: TGTGCCAGCAGTGGGGCCGGGACCGTAGGGAGGACCTTC

V: TRBV7-2
D: -
size: -
J: TRBJ1-3
CDR3: CASSFRGPGNTIYF
DNA: TGTGCCAGCAGCTTTAGGGGCCCTGGAAACACCATATATTTT

V: TRBV19
D: TRBD2
size: -
J: TRBJ2-7
CDR3: CASSIRSSAAGGRANEQYF
DNA: TGTGCCAGTAGTATTCGATCGAGCGCGGCGGGGGGGCGTGCGAACGAGCAGTACTTC

V: TRBV6-1
D: -
size: -
J: TRBJ2-3
CDR3: CASSEIYTQYF
DNA: TGTGCCAGCAGTGAAATCTATACGCAGTATTTT